The sequence of this T cell receptor beta chain was determined in a study of blood T cell repertoires in COVID-19. About the research overall: T cells, B-cell-depleted T cells, or PBMCs provided the cDNA or gDNA that served as material.

Adults between about 18 and 95 years of age took part from 20 to 25 US areas. Participants had their cohort set by participant-reported clinical history. Per the original methods: Researchers report that nucleated cell counts were estimated from reference gene primer amplification. The data were produced by immunoSEQ multiplex PCR, yet TCRdb's version contains in-frame clones alone and is incomplete. V and J calls plus clone size are reproduced from that table; the DNA served to infer D and trimming. This table holds roughly 160,000 clones, approximately 84% found once. The sequence came from a woman between 40 and 55 years old with acute COVID-19. Sequenced sample: PBMCs or T cells enriched from blood (not recorded which).

This CDR3 is CASSGPGTGWAGELFF. The CDR3, as DNA: TGTGCCAGCAGCGGCCCCGGGACAGGGTGGGCCGGGGAGCTGTTTTTT. The gene calls are TRBV9 and TRBJ2-2; 9 bases are shared with TRBD1. CDR3 size: 16 residues. Germline-derived CDR1 and CDR2 are SGDLS and YYNGEE. V gave up 3 bases and J gave up 6 bases; unmatched junction bases: 9.